One and the same sample provided the 12 T cell receptor beta chains below, sequenced in a study of human T cells and chemical hapten exposure. TCRdb reprocessed the RACE reads with MiXCR, giving one entry per CDR3 protein. The repertoire holds roughly 90,000 distinct CDR3 sequences, with 8% to 10% as singletons. Time point of the sample: pre-sensitization, week 0. Noted treatment: therapeutic diphenylcyclopropenone sensitization with weekly scalp DPC. Specimen: whole blood, collected in connection with sensitization to the hapten diphenylcyclopropenone (DPC). Receptors were obtained from a woman aged 35 to 49 with alopecia areata. Some clones in this sample may be carry-over from other donors' samples.

The table lists this clonotype with a few counts. This chain joins TRBV18 and TRBJ1-1; D uncertain. Germline V gene sequence: CDR1 KGHSH, CDR2 LQKENI. The length of the CDR3 is 13 residues. V was shortened by 6 bases and J by 10 bases, with 18 bases between the two germline ends. The CDR3 nucleotides are TGTGCCAGCTCCCCGAGTTCTACACGCCCAGCTTTCTTT. The encoded protein is CASSPSSTRPAFF. The variable domain in full, with the rest retrieved from reference TRBV18 and TRBJ1-1, is NAGVMQNPRHLVRRRGQEARLRCSPMKGHSHVYWYRQLPEEGLKFMVYLQKENIIDESGMPKERFSAEFPKEGPSILRIQQVVRGDSAAYFCASSPSSTRPAFFGQGTRLTVV.

This clonotype has a handful of counts. The V gene is TRBV6-2 or TRBV6-3, the J gene TRBJ1-1, with a possible D match to TRBD1 (6 bases). The CDR3 contains 12 residues. The V end was cut by 6 bases, the J end by 4 bases, with 9 bases between. The germline V gene encodes CDR1 MNHEY and CDR2 SVGEGT. This CDR3 reads CASSRGPTEAFF. The CDR3 DNA is TGTGCCAGCAGCAGGGGACCCACTGAAGCTTTCTTT.

This sequence joins TRBV25-1 and TRBJ2-3; tentatively, D is TRBD2 (6 bases). Per germline, CDR1 MGHDK and CDR2 SYGVNS. The CDR3 has 12 amino acids. Trimming stripped 6 bases from V and 7 bases from J, with 11 bases between. CDR3 protein: CASRSAGNTQYF. CDR3 bases: TGTGCCAGCAGGTCGGCGGGAAATACGCAGTATTTT.

This clonotype was counted ten times or more. The chain has TRBV5-1 and TRBJ2-6, with D hard to call. CDR3 length equals 17 residues. Trimming took off 0 bases at V and 0 bases at J, with 10 bases between the two ends. Germline V CDR1 and CDR2: SGHRS, YFSETQ. The CDR3 loop reads CASSLVPLSSGANVLTF. As DNA, the CDR3 is TGCGCCAGCAGCTTGGTCCCACTAAGCTCTGGGGCCAACGTCCTGACTTTC.

This chain connects TRBV2 to TRBJ2-3; maybe TRBD2 (6 bases). This CDR3 has 14 residues. Germline V gene lookup returns CDR1 SNHLY and CDR2 FYNNEI. Trimming stripped 9 bases from V and 2 bases from J, with 15 bases between. CDR3 coding DNA: TGTGCCAGTCGGAAGGCGGGGTCCACAGATACGCAGTATTTT. Its translation is CASRKAGSTDTQYF.

In the case of this clonotype: The junction differs from germline at one of its ends, possibly a read error. The chain carries TRBV4-2 and TRBJ2-5; 8 bases map to TRBD1. Per the germline V gene, CDR1 is LGHNA and CDR2 is YNFKEQ. This CDR3 has 15 residues. The CDR3 here is CASSQEQGVFETRYF. In DNA, the CDR3 is TGTGCCAGCAGCCAGGAACAGGGGGTTTTTGAGACCCGGTACTTC.

This clonotype was seen ten or more times. This chain connects TRBV18 to TRBJ2-5; possible D gene TRBD2, 6 bases. Germline-derived CDR1 and CDR2 are KGHSH and LQKENI. The CDR3 consists of 15 residues. The V end was cut by 0 bases, the J end by 2 bases, with 10 bases between. The CDR3 DNA reads as TGTGCCAGCTCACCACCGGGACTCTTTCAAGAGACCCAGTACTTC. Its protein product is CASSPPGLFQETQYF.

This clonotype appeared many times. The chain joins TRBV7-2 to TRBJ2-1, with 8 positions matching TRBD2. CDR1 SGHTA and CDR2 FQGNSA come from the germline V gene. The V gene end was trimmed by 5 bases and the J gene end by 6 bases; junction bases not matched to a gene: 6. The length of the CDR3 is 14 residues. The CDR3 is CASSLVAGINEQFF. The CDR3 DNA reads TGTGCCAGCAGCCTTGTAGCGGGAATCAATGAGCAGTTCTTC.

This clonotype has at least ten counts. The rearrangement joins TRBV6-2 or TRBV6-3 to TRBJ2-7, with D possibly TRBD2 on 5 matching bases. There are 14 residues in the CDR3. Per germline, CDR1 MNHEY and CDR2 SVGEGT. V was cut by 5 bases and J by 3 bases, with 14 bases left in between. The CDR3 sequence: CASSQAGVLYEQYF. As DNA, the CDR3 is TGTGCCAGCAGTCAAGCCGGGGTCCTCTACGAGCAGTACTTC.

V gene TRBV2 combines with J gene TRBJ2-7; D gene ambiguous. The CDR3 is 13 residues long. V lost 10 bases, J lost 10 bases, and 23 bases lay in between. Germline CDR1 is SNHLY and CDR2 is FYNNEI. CDR3 residues: CATTMGDQELQYF. CDR3 DNA sequence: TGTGCCACGACCATGGGCGATCAGGAATTACAGTACTTC. The variable domain in full, with the rest retrieved from reference TRBV2 and TRBJ2-7, is EPEVTQTPSHQVTQMGQEVILRCVPISNHLYFYWYRQILGQKVEFLVSFYNNEISEKSEIFDDQFSVERPDGSNFTLKIRSTKLEDSAMYFCATTMGDQELQYFGPGTRLTVT.

This clonotype has ten or more counts. CDR3 nucleotide sequence: TGTGCCAGCAGCTTGAGGGACAGGGAGAACACTGAAGCTTTCTTT. Residues: CASSLRDRENTEAFF. This chain connects TRBV7-2 to TRBJ1-1; TRBD1 matches 9 bases. J was trimmed by 1 base and V by 3 bases; bases with no gene match: 3. CDR1 is SGHTA, CDR2 FQGNSA, per germline. The CDR3 spans 15 residues.

This clonotype has ten or more counts. V gene TRBV11-3 combines with J gene TRBJ2-2; 9 bases map to TRBD1. Germline CDR1 and CDR2: SGHNT and YENEEA. The CDR3 extends over 16 amino acids. The ends lost 5 bases at V and 0 bases at J; junction bases unmatched: 4. The CDR3 here is CASSHYRGPNTGELFF. In nucleotides, the CDR3 is TGTGCCAGCAGCCATTACAGGGGGCCGAACACCGGGGAGCTGTTTTTT. Full variable domain (outside the CDR3, taken from reference TRBV11-3 and TRBJ2-2): EAGVVQSPRYKIIEKKQPVAFWCNPISGHNTLYWYLQNLGQGPELLIRYENEEAVDDSQLPKDRFSAERLKGVDSTLKIQPAELGDSAVYLCASSHYRGPNTGELFFGEGSRLTVL.